There are a few counts of the clone carrying this T cell receptor beta chain. Its specificity is not known. This CDR3 spans 15 amino acids. CDR1 MNHEY and CDR2 SVGAGI come from the germline V gene. Trimming took 2 bases from V and 9 from J, leaving 14 bases between them. This sample stems from a study of T cells in Graves' hyperthyroidism and ophthalmopathy. Study-wide results and limits: In simple terms, a model built on 13 V-J features told ophthalmopathy apart from stable hyperthyroidism. Ophthalmopathy, as predicted by the model, came a median roughly 6.5 months after the prediction.

Amplified regions were TCR beta CDR3 sequences from RNA transcripts. In the first-round RT-PCR of the TCR CDR3, the HTBI primer set was used. TCRdb re-called the multiplex PCR reads through MiXCR, storing one row per CDR3 protein. The table lists 350,000 to 400,000 distinct CDR3 sequences, 15% of them singletons. The chain joins TRBV6-5 to TRBJ1-6; D might be TRBD1 (5 bases). The material sequenced was blood. This receptor was taken from a woman in her 30s with Graves' hyperthyroidism. In DNA form, the CDR3 reads TGTGCCAGCAGTTACCTTCGGTCGGGGGGTTCACCCCTCCACTTT. Protein: CASSYLRSGGSPLHF.